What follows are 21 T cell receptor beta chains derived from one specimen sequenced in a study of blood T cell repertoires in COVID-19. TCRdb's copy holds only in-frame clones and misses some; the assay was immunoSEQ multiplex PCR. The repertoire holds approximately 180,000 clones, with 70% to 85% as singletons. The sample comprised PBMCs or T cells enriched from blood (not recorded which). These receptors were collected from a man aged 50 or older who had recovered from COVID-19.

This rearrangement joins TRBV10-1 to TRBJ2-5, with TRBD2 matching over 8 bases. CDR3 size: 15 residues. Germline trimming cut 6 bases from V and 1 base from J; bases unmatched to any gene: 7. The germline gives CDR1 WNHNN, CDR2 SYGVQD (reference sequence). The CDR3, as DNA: TGCGCCAGCAGCTCGGGACTAGTGGGCCAAGAGACCCAGTACTTC. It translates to CASSSGLVGQETQYF.

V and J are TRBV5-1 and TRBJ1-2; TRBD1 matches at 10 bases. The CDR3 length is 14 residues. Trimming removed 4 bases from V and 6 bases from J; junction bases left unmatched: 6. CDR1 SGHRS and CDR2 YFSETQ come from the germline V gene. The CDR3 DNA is TGCGCCAGCAGCGACAGGGGGCCGATTGATGGCTACACCTTC. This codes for CASSDRGPIDGYTF. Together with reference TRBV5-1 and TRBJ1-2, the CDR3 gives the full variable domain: KAGVTQTPRYLIKTRGQQVTLSCSPISGHRSVSWYQQTPGQGLQFLFEYFSETQRNKGNFPGRFSGRQFSNSRSEMNVSTLELGDSALYLCASSDRGPIDGYTFGSGTRLTVV.

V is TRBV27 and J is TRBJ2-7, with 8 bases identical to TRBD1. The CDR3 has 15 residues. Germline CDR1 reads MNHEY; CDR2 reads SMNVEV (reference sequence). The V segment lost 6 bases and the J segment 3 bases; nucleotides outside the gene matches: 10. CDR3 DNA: TGTGCCAGCAGCCCTAAGGGGACAGGATACTACGAGCAGTACTTC. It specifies CASSPKGTGYYEQYF.

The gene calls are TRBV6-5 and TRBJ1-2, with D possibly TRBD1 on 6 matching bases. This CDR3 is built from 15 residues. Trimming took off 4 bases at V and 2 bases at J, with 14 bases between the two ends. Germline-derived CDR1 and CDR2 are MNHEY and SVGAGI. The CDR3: CASSLQGSRNYGYTF. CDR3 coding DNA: TGTGCCAGCAGTTTACAGGGATCTCGGAACTATGGCTACACCTTC.

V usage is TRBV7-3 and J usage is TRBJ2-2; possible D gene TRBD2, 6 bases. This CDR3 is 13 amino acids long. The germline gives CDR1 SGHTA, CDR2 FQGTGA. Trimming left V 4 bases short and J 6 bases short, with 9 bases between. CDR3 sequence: CASSSREAGELFF. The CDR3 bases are TGTGCCAGCAGCTCCAGGGAGGCCGGGGAGCTGTTTTTT.

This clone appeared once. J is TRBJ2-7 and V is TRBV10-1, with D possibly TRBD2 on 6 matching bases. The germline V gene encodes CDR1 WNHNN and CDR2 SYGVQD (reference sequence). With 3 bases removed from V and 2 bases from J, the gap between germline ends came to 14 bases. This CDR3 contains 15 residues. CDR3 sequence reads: CASSEGWRGPYEQYF. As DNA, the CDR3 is TGCGCCAGCAGTGAAGGGTGGAGGGGACCCTACGAGCAGTACTTC.

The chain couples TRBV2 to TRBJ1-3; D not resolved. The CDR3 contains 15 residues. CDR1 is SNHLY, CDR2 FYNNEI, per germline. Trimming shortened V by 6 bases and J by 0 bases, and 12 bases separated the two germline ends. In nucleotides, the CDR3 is TGTGCCAGCAGATCCACAGTAACCTCTGGAAACACCATATATTTT. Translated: CASRSTVTSGNTIYF.

Written as DNA, the CDR3 is TGTGCCAGCAGCAACCCTCCGGGACAGGGCAATGACGAGCAGTACTTC. It specifies CASSNPPGQGNDEQYF. This chain uses TRBV5-4 with TRBJ2-7, with 9 positions matching TRBD1. V dropped 4 bases and J dropped 5; count of bases not matched to a gene: 13. The CDR3 is made up of 16 amino acids. In germline, CDR1 is SGHNT, CDR2 YYREEE (reference sequence).

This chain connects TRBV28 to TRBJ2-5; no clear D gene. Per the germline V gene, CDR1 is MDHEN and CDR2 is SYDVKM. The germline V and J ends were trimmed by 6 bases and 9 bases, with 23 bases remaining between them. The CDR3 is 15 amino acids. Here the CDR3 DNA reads TGTGCCAGCAGCCCGCACCGCAGATTACGAAATGCCCAGTACTTC. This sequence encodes CASSPHRRLRNAQYF.

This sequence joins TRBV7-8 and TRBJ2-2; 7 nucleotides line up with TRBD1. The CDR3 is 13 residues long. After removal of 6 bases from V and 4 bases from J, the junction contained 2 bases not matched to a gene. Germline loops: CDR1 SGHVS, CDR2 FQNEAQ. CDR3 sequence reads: CASSRTGTGELFF. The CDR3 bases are TGTGCCAGCAGTCGGACAGGCACCGGGGAGCTGTTTTTT.

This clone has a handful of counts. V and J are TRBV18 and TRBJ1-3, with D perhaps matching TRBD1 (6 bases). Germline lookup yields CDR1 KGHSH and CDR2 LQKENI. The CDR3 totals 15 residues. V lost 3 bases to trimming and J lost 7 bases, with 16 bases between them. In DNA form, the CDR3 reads TGTGCCAGCTCACCTCAAGCTGTTGGACAGAACACCATATATTTT. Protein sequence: CASSPQAVGQNTIYF.

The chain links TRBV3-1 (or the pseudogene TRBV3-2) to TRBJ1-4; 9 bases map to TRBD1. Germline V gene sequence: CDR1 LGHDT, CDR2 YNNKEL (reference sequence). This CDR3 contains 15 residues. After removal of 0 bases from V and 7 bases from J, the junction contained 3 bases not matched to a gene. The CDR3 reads CASSQDTGGLEKLFF. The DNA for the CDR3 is TGTGCCAGCAGCCAAGATACAGGGGGCCTTGAAAAACTGTTTTTT.

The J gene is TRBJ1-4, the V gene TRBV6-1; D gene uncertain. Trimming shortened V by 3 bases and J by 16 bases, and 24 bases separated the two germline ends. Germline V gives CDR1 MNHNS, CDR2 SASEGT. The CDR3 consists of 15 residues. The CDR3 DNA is TGTGCCAGCAGTGAGACGACCTATAGTCTTACGACTCAGTTTTTT. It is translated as CASSETTYSLTTQFF.

The DNA of the CDR3 is TGTGCCAGCAGCTATGGTTCGGGGGTCTACAATGAGCAGTTCTTC. Translation gives CASSYGSGVYNEQFF. The genes are TRBV11-3 and TRBJ2-1; the D gene is possibly TRBD2 (6 bases). The CDR3 has 15 residues. Germline V gene data show CDR1 as SGHNT and CDR2 as YENEEA. V lost 4 bases and J lost 3, with 13 bases in between.

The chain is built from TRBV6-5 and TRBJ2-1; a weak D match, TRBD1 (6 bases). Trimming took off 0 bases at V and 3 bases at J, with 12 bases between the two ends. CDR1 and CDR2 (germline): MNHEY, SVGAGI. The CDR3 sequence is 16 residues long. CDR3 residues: CASSYSVQGLYNEQFF. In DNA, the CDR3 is TGTGCCAGCAGTTACTCGGTACAGGGCCTCTACAATGAGCAGTTCTTC.

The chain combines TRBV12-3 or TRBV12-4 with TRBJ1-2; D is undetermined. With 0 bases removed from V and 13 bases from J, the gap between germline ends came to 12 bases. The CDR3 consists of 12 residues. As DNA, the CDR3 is TGTGCCAGCAGTTTAGCGCTAGGAGAGTCCACCTTC. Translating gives CASSLALGESTF.

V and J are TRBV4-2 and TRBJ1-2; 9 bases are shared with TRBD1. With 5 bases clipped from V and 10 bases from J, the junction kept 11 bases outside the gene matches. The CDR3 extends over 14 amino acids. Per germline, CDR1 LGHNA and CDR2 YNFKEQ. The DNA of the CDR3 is TGTGCCAGCAGCAAAACCGGGACAGGGCAATCCTACACCTTC. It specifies CASSKTGTGQSYTF.

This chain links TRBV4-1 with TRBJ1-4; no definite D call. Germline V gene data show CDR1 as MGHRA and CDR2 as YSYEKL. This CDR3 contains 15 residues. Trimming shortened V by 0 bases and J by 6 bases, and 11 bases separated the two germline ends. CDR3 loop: CASSQDGRDYEKLFF. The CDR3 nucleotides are TGCGCCAGCAGCCAAGATGGTCGTGACTATGAAAAACTGTTTTTT.

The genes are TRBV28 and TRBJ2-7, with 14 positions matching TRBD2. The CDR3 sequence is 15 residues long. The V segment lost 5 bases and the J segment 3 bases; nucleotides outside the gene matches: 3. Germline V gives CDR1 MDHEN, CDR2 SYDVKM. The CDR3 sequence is CASSVGLAGGYEQYF. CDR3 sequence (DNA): TGTGCCAGCAGTGTAGGACTAGCGGGAGGCTACGAGCAGTACTTC.

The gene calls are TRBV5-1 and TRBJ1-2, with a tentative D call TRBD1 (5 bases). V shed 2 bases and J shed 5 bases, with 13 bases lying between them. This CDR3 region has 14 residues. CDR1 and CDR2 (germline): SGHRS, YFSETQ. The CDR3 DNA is TGCGCCAGCAGCTTAGAAGGGGCTGGGTATGGCTACACCTTC. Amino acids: CASSLEGAGYGYTF.

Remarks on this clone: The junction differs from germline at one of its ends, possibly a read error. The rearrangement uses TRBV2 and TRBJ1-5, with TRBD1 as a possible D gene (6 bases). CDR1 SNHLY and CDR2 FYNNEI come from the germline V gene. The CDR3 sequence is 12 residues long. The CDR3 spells CASQPDSSGAYF. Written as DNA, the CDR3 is TGTGCCAGCCAACCGGACAGCAGTGGGGCCTATTTT. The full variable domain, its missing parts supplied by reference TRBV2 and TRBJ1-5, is EPEVTQTPSHQVTQMGQEVILRCVPISNHLYFYWYRQILGQKVEFLVSFYNNEISEKSEIFDDQFSVERPDGSNFTLKIRSTKLEDSAMYFCASQPDSSGAYFGDGTRLSIL.